These 6 T cell receptor beta chains originate from one sample sequenced in a study of blood T cells in healthy people across ages. Alongside a J-beta primer mix, a sample-barcoded 5' primer served in a second PCR lasting roughly 6 to 11 cycles. Each CDR3 protein gets one entry after TCRdb re-called the 5' RACE reads with MiXCR. The table lists some 1.6 million distinct CDR3 sequences, roughly 30% of them singletons. Sequencing was done on a sample of blood. These receptors were collected from a woman aged 25 to 45 in good health.

The rearrangement links TRBV7-3 to TRBJ2-5; weak D call: TRBD1 (5 bases). The CDR3 has 15 amino acids. The germline CDR1 and CDR2 sequences are SGHTA and FQGTGA. Trimming removed 1 base at V and 1 base at J, with 10 bases between. The CDR3 reads CASSLNRGPQETQYF. The DNA for the CDR3 is TGTGCCAGCAGCTTAAATAGGGGTCCCCAAGAGACCCAGTACTTC. The full variable domain, in which reference TRBV7-3 and TRBJ2-5 provide the parts outside the CDR3, is GAGVSQTPSNKVTEKGKYVELRCDPISGHTALYWYRQSLGQGPEFLIYFQGTGAADDSGLPNDRFFAVRPEGSVSTLKIQRTERGDSAVYLCASSLNRGPQETQYFGPGTRLLVL.

This clonotype has just one count. This rearrangement joins TRBV5-6 to TRBJ2-3; D remains ambiguous. Germline V gives CDR1 SGHDT, CDR2 YYEEEE. The ends were cut back, 0 bases at V and 2 bases at J, with 7 bases in the middle. CDR3 length: 14 amino acids. The CDR3 sequence: CASSLATDTDTQYF. In DNA form, the CDR3 reads TGTGCCAGCAGCTTGGCCACAGACACAGATACGCAGTATTTT.

This clonotype was found a few times. This chain connects TRBV12-3 or TRBV12-4 to TRBJ2-3, with D perhaps TRBD1 or TRBD2 (5 bases each). V gave up 7 bases and J gave up 5 bases, with 19 bases separating them. The CDR3 runs 15 residues. In nucleotides, the CDR3 is TGTGCCAGCACCCCGGGACCGCGAGGGGAAGATACGCAGTATTTT. Protein: CASTPGPRGEDTQYF.

Many counts were recorded for this clonotype. This chain connects TRBV4-1 to TRBJ2-7; D call uncertain. This CDR3 comprises 14 residues. The germline V gene encodes CDR1 MGHRA and CDR2 YSYEKL. Trimming shortened V by 6 bases and J by 2 bases, and 14 bases separated the two germline ends. CDR3 coding DNA: TGCGCCAGCAGGGTCTCCCTAGGCCCCTACGAGCAGTACTTC. It codes for CASRVSLGPYEQYF.

In this sample, this clonotype turned up a few times. The chain carries TRBV3-1 and TRBJ1-2, with TRBD1 identical over 8 bases. The CDR3 is 15 amino acids. The germline V gene encodes CDR1 LGHDT and CDR2 YNNKEL (reference sequence). The V and J ends lost 3 bases and 2 bases, in that order; junction bases with no gene match: 5. CDR3 sequence reads: CASSHRTGPNYGYTF. The CDR3 bases are TGTGCCAGCAGCCATCGGACAGGGCCAAACTATGGCTACACCTTC.

This sequence joins TRBV4-2 and TRBJ2-1; D may correspond to TRBD1 or TRBD2 (5 bases each). Trimming pared 0 bases from V and 6 bases from J, leaving 21 bases between. Looked up from germline, CDR1 is LGHNA and CDR2 is YNFKEQ. The CDR3 is 18 residues long. The CDR3 protein is CASSQEVVGDHRTNEQFF. CDR3 DNA: TGTGCCAGCAGCCAAGAGGTCGTAGGGGACCATAGGACCAATGAGCAGTTCTTC.